This T cell receptor (beta chain) was sequenced during a study of human T cells and chemical hapten exposure. Study background: Sensitization applied 2% DPC to roughly 2 cm by roughly 2 cm of upper inner arm skin.

Time point defined: pre-sensitization, week 0. As for treatment: therapeutic diphenylcyclopropenone sensitization with weekly scalp DPC. The V end was cut by 3 bases, the J end by 5 bases, with 8 bases between. The CDR3 consists of 13 residues. Germline V gives CDR1 SGDLS, CDR2 YYNGEE. Ten or more counts support this clonotype. Each CDR3 protein is one row after TCRdb ran MiXCR on the RACE reads. The sample consists of roughly 380,000 distinct CDR3 sequences, less than 6.5% of them appearing once. Material: whole blood, obtained in connection with sensitization to the hapten diphenylcyclopropenone (DPC). The V gene is TRBV9, the J gene TRBJ2-2; D not certain. The origin of this receptor is a woman between 45 and 65 years old with alopecia areata. Some clones in this sample may be carry-over from other donors' samples. This CDR3 is CASSAGSTGELFF. The DNA for the CDR3 is TGTGCCAGCAGCGCCGGAAGTACCGGGGAGCTGTTTTTT.